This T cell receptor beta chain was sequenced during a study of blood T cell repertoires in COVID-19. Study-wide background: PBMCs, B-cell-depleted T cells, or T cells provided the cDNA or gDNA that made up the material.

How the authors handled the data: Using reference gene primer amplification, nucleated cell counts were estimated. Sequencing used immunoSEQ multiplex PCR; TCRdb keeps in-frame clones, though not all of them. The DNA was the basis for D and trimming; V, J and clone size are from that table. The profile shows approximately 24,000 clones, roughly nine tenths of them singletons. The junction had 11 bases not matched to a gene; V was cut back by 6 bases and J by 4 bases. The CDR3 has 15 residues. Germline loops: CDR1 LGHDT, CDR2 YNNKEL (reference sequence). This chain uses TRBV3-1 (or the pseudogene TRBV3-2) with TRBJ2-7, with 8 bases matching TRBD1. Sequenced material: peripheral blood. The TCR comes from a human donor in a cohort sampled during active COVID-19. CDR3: CASRPTGGLPYEQYF. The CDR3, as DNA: TGTGCCAGCAGACCAACAGGGGGTCTTCCTTACGAGCAGTACTTC.